The sequence of this TCR beta chain was determined in a study of CD8+ T cells in alopecia areata. cDNA reverse transcribed from extracted RNA served as the sequencing template. The method was immunoSEQ multiplex PCR; TCRdb's version includes in-frame clones alone and lacks a portion of them. The table includes about 150,000 clones, less than 65% detected once. For this clone: Its target is unknown.

The V end lost 5 bases, the J end lost 2 bases, and 10 bases lay between the germline ends. Germline V gives CDR1 MGHRA, CDR2 YSYEKL. This CDR3 spans 13 amino acids. General study results and limits: Against the mouse data, patients shared TCRs less clearly, possibly for HLA reasons. Scalp data also include sequences from resident alphabeta T cells of normal skin. Greater clonality was observed in lesional scalp samples, especially alopecia totalis/universalis, versus normal scalp.

Sorting of PBMCs yielded the CD4+ and CD8+ T cells. Sequenced material: CD8+ T cells sorted from blood. This TCR was recovered from a human donor in good health. The genes are TRBV4-1 and TRBJ2-7; tentatively, D is TRBD1 (6 bases). The CDR3 DNA sequence: TGCGCCAGCAGCTCCAACAGGGCCTACGAGCAGTACTTC. It codes for CASSSNRAYEQYF.